This paragraph covers one TCR beta chain sequence. The antigen remains unidentified. This specimen belongs to a study of T cells in Graves' hyperthyroidism and ophthalmopathy. Study observations and caveats: Ophthalmopathy could be told apart from stable hyperthyroidism with a 13 V-J model.

Amplified TCR beta CDR3 regions came from RNA transcripts. HTBI primers were the set used in a first-round RT-PCR of the TCR CDR3. Via MiXCR, TCRdb re-called the multiplex PCR reads, giving one row per CDR3 protein. The data contain more than 350,000 distinct CDR3 sequences, just under 15% of them seen just once; the ten biggest clones take up approximately 30%. Exclusion of patients followed from uncontrolled infection, other autoimmune disease, pregnancy or lactation. Clinical symptoms, serum thyroxine and TRAb, thyroid ultrasound and orbital computed tomography together formed the diagnostic basis. The germline V gene encodes CDR1 SGDLS and CDR2 YYNGEE. The CDR3 consists of 12 residues. With 5 bases removed from V and 5 bases from J, the gap between germline ends came to 10 bases.

The TCR comes from a woman aged 25 to 39 with Graves' hyperthyroidism. J is TRBJ1-2 and V is TRBV9; D is uncertain. The material sequenced was blood. CDR3 in amino acids: CASSYRGYGYTF. In DNA form, the CDR3 reads TGTGCCAGCAGTTACAGAGGGTATGGCTACACCTTC.